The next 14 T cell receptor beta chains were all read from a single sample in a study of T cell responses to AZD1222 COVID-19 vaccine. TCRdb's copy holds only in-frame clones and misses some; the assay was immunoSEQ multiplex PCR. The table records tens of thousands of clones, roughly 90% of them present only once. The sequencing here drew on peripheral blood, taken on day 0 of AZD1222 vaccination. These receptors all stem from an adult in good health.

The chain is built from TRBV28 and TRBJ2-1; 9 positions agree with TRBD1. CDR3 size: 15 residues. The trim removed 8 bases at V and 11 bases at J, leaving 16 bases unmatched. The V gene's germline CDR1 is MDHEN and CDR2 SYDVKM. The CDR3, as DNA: TGTGCCAGCCGGAAAGGGGACAGGGCAAGGGGGAAGCAGTTCTTC. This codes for CASRKGDRARGKQFF. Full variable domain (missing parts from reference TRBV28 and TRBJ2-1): DVKVTQSSRYLVKRTGEKVFLECVQDMDHENMFWYRQDPGLGLRLIYFSYDVKMKEKGDIPEGYSVSREKKERFSLILESASTNQTSMYLCASRKGDRARGKQFFGPGTRLTVL.

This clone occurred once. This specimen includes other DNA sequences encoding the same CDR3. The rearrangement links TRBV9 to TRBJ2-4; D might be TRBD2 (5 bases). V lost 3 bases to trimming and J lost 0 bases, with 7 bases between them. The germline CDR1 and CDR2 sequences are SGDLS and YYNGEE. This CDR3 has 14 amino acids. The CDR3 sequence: CASSAGLAKNIQYF. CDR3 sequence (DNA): TGTGCCAGCAGCGCGGGATTAGCCAAAAACATTCAGTACTTC.

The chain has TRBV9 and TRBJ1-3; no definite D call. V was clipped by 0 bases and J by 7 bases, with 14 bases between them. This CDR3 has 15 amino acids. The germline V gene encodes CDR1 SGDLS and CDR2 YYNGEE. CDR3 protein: CASSVEGVFGNTIYF. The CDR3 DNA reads TGTGCCAGCAGCGTAGAGGGTGTTTTCGGCAACACCATATATTTT.

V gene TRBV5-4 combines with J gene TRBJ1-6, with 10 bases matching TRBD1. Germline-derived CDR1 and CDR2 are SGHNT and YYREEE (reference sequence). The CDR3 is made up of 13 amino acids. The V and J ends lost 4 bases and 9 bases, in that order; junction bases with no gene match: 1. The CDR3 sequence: CASSRDRGSPLHF. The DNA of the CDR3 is TGTGCCAGCAGCCGGGACAGGGGTTCACCCCTCCACTTT.

The CDR3 sequence is CASSPGTRTDTQYF. CDR3 DNA: TGTGCCAGCTCACCGGGGACTAGAACAGATACGCAGTATTTT. J is TRBJ2-3 and V is TRBV18; 8 bases align to TRBD2. This CDR3 contains 14 residues. Per germline, CDR1 KGHSH and CDR2 LQKENI. V dropped 3 bases and J dropped 3; count of bases not matched to a gene: 2.

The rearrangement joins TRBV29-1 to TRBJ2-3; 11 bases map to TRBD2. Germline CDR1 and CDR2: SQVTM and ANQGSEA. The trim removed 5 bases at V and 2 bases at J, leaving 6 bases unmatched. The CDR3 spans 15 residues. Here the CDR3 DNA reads TGCAGCGTTCTCGGGACTAGCGGAATCACAGATACGCAGTATTTT. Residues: CSVLGTSGITDTQYF.

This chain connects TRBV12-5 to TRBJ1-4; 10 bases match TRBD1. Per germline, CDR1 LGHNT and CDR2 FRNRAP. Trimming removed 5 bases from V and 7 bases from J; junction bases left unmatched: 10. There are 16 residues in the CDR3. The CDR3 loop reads CASGPDRGSVFEKLFF. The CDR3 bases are TGTGCTAGTGGTCCGGACAGGGGGTCGGTTTTTGAAAAACTGTTTTTT. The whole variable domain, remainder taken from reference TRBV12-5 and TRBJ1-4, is DARVTQTPRHKVTEMGQEVTMRCQPILGHNTVFWYRQTMMQGLELLAYFRNRAPLDDSGMPKDRFSAEMPDATLATLKIQPSEPRDSAVYFCASGPDRGSVFEKLFFGSGTQLSVL.

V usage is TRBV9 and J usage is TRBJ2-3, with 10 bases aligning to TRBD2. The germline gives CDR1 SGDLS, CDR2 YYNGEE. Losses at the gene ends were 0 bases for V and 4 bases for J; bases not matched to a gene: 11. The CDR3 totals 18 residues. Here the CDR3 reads CASSVATGASGSSDTQYF. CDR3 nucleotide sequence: TGTGCCAGCAGCGTAGCTACTGGGGCTAGCGGGAGCTCAGATACGCAGTATTTT.

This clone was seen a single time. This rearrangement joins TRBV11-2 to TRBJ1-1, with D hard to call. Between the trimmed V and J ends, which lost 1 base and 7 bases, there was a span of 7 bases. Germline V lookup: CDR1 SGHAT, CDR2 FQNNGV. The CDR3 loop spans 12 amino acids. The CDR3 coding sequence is TGTGCCAGCAGCTTAGGCTTCGGTGAAGCTTTCTTT. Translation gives CASSLGFGEAFF.

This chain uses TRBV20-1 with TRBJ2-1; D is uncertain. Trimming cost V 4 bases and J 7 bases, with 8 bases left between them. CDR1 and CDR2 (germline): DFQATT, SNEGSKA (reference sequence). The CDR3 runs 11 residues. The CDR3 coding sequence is TGCAGTGCTAATAGGCAGAATGAGCAGTTCTTC. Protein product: CSANRQNEQFF.

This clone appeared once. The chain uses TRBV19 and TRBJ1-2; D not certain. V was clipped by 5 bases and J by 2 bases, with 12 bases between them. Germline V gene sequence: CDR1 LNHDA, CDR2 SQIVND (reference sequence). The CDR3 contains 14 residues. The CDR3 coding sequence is TGTGCCAGTAGTTCCCCGACACCGAACTATGGCTACACCTTC. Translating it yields CASSSPTPNYGYTF.

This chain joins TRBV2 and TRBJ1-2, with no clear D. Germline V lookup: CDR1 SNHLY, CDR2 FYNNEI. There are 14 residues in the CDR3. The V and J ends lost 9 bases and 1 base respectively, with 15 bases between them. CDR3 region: CARVAPGDNYGYTF. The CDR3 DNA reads TGTGCCAGGGTGGCCCCGGGAGATAACTATGGCTACACCTTC. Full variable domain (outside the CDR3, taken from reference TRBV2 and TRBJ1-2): EPEVTQTPSHQVTQMGQEVILRCVPISNHLYFYWYRQILGQKVEFLVSFYNNEISEKSEIFDDQFSVERPDGSNFTLKIRSTKLEDSAMYFCARVAPGDNYGYTFGSGTRLTVV.

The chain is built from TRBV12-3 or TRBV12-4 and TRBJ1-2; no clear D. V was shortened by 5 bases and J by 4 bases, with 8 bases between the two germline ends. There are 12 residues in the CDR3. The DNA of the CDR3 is TGTGCCAGCAGTCGGATAGCCTATGGCTACACCTTC. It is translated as CASSRIAYGYTF.

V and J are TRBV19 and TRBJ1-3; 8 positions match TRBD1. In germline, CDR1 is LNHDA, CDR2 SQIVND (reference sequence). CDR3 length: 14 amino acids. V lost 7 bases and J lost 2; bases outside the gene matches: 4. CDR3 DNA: TGTGCCAGTACCTGGGACAGGCCTGGAAACACCATATATTTT. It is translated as CASTWDRPGNTIYF. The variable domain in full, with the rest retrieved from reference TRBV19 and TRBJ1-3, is DGGITQSPKYLFRKEGQNVTLSCEQNLNHDAMYWYRQDPGQGLRLIYYSQIVNDFQKGDIAEGYSVSREKKESFPLTVTSAQKNPTAFYLCASTWDRPGNTIYFGEGSWLTVV.